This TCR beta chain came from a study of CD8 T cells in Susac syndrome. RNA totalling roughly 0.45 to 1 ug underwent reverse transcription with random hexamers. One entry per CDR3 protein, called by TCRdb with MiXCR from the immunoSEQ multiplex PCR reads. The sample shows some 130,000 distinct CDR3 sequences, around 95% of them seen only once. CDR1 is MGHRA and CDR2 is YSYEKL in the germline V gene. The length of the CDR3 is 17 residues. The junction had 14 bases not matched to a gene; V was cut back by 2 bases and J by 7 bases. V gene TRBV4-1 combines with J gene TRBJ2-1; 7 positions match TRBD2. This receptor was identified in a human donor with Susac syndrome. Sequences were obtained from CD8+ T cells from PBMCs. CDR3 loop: CASSQTSSGGGLNEQFF. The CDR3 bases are TGCGCCAGCAGCCAAACCTCCTCGGGGGGAGGATTAAATGAGCAGTTCTTC.